This T cell receptor (beta chain) was identified in a study of T cell repertoires in cytomegalovirus infection. With regard to this clonotype: Antigen unknown.

The ends were cut back, 4 bases at V and 0 bases at J, with 14 bases in the middle. Germline CDR1 reads MNHGY; CDR2 reads SAAAGT. CDR3 size: 16 residues. TCRdb processed the reads anew with MiXCR; each CDR3 protein has one entry. The data contain about 310,000 distinct CDR3 sequences, about 25% of them singletons. This TCR derives from a human donor in good health (CMV status not recorded). Some clones in this sample may be carry-over from other donors' samples. The specimen was cultured PBMCs, collected from culture after CMV antigen stimulation. The J gene is TRBJ2-3, the V gene TRBV6-8; D remains unclear. For the CDR3, the DNA is TGTGCCAGCAGTTCCCGAACATGGAGTAGCACAGATACGCAGTATTTT. Translating gives CASSSRTWSSTDTQYF.